This T cell receptor beta chain was profiled in a study of siplizumab effects on memory and regulatory T cells. Concerning this clone itself: Its specificity is unknown.

Trimming shortened V by 1 base and J by 0 bases, and 13 bases separated the two germline ends. Germline lookup yields CDR1 SEHNR and CDR2 FQNEAQ (reference sequence). The CDR3 is 18 residues long. The assay was immunoSEQ multiplex PCR, and TCRdb's table has in-frame clones only and misses some. The data show about 110,000 clones, 92% seen once. Findings and limits, study-wide: Mappable alloreactive CD4+ clones were on average around 70% Treg-derived with siplizumab, approximately 30% in controls. Siplizumab led to significantly less abundant alloreactive sequences that could be traced back to unstimulated CD4+ memory cells.

The sequenced material came from Tregs sorted from blood. This chain uses TRBV7-9 with TRBJ2-6, with D possibly being TRBD2 (5 bases). This TCR was sampled from a human donor in good health. The CDR3 protein is CASSLGMRVFSGANVLTF. The CDR3 region has the DNA TGTGCCAGCAGCTTAGGCATGCGGGTTTTCTCTGGGGCCAACGTCCTGACTTTC.